This TCR beta chain stems from a study of T-cell memory formation after mild COVID-19. In the study overall: For the most part, TCR clusters were specific to one donor. Study-wide results and limits: Clones that shrank (day 15 to 85) were balanced CD4/CD8, whereas later expanders leaned CD4+.

CDR1 LGHNA and CDR2 YNFKEQ come from the germline V gene. CDR3 length: 15 residues. V was clipped by 1 base and J by 8 bases; unmatched bases: 5. TCRdb redid the calling of the 5' RACE reads with MiXCR, one entry per CDR3 protein. The table shows roughly 150,000 distinct CDR3 sequences, with roughly 15% occurring only once. This clonotype was recorded a few times. Its specificity is unknown. The sample consisted of PBMCs or a T cell subset sorted from them (not recorded which). The chain carries TRBV4-2 and TRBJ1-5, with 10 bases that match TRBD1. This TCR was sampled from an adult woman who had mild COVID-19 (a few samples of this study predate the infection). Cell type and time point are not known. The CDR3 is CASSQGQGASEPQHF. The CDR3 bases are TGTGCCAGCAGCCAAGGACAGGGGGCGAGTGAGCCCCAGCATTTT.